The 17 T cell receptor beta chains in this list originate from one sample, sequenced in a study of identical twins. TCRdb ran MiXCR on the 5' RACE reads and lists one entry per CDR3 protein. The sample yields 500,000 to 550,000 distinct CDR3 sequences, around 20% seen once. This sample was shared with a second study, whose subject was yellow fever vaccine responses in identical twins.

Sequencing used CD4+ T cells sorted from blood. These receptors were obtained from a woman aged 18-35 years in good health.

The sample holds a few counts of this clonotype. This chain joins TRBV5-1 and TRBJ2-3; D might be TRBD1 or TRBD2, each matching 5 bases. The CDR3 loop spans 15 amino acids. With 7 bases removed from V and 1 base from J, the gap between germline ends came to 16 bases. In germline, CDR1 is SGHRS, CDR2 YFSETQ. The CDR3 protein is CASALFGAGTDTQYF. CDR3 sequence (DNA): TGCGCCAGCGCGTTGTTCGGGGCGGGCACAGATACGCAGTATTTT.

CDR3 nucleotides: TGTGCCAGCAGCCCAAACCATGGGACTAGCGGGAGGGGGCAGTTCTTC. Amino acid sequence: CASSPNHGTSGRGQFF. The V and J genes are TRBV3-1 and TRBJ2-1, with 16 bases matching TRBD2. Germline values: CDR1 LGHDT, CDR2 YNNKEL (reference sequence). J gave up 12 bases and V 4 bases, and 9 bases lay outside the gene matches. This CDR3 spans 16 amino acids.

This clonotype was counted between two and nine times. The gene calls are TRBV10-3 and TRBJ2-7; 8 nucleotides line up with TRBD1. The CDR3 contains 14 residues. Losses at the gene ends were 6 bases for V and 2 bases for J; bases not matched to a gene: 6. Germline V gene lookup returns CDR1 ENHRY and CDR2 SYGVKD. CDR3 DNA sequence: TGTGCCATCAGAAAGACAGGGGAGGCCTACGAGCAGTACTTC. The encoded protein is CAIRKTGEAYEQYF.

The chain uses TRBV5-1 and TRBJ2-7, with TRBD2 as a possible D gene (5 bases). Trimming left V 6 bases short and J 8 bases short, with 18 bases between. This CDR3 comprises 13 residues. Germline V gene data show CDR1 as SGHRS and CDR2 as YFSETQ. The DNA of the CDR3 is TGCGCCAGCATGGAGGCCGCGAGAGGTCAGCAGTACTTC. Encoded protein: CASMEAARGQQYF. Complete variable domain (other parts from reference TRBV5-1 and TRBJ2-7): KAGVTQTPRYLIKTRGQQVTLSCSPISGHRSVSWYQQTPGQGLQFLFEYFSETQRNKGNFPGRFSGRQFSNSRSEMNVSTLELGDSALYLCASMEAARGQQYFGPGTRLTVT.

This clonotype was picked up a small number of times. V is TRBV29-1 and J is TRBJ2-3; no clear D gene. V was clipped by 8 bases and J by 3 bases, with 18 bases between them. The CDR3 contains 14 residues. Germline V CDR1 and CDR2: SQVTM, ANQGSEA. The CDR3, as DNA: TGCAGCAGCCTGCTAGATTCGGCGACAGATACGCAGTATTTT. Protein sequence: CSSLLDSATDTQYF.

The CDR3 DNA is TGTGCCATCCGGCGAGGGACAAGCACAGATACGCAGTATTTT. It translates to CAIRRGTSTDTQYF. The chain recombines TRBV10-3 with TRBJ2-3; D is possibly TRBD1 (6 bases). V dropped 8 bases and J dropped 0 bases, with 12 bases sitting between them. The germline gives CDR1 ENHRY, CDR2 SYGVKD. This CDR3 contains 14 residues.

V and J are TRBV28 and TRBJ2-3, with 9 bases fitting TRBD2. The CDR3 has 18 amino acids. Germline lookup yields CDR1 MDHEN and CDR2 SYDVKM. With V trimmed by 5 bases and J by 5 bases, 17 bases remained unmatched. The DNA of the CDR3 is TGTGCCAGCAGTCCCTCTAGGGTGGCGGGAGGGCCGAAAGATACGCAGTATTTT. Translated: CASSPSRVAGGPKDTQYF.

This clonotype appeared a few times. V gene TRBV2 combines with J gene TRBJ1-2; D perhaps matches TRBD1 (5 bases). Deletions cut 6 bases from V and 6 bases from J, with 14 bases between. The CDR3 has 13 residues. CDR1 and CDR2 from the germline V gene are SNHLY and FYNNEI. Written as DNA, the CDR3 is TGTGCCAGCAGCTCTCAGGGTTTCGATGGCTACACCTTC. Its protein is CASSSQGFDGYTF.

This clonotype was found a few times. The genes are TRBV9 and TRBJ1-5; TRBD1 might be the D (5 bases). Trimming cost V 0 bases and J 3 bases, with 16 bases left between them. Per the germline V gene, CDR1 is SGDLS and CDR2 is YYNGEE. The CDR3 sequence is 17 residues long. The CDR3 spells CASSVGSGTANNQPQHF. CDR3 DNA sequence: TGTGCCAGCAGCGTAGGATCGGGGACGGCGAACAATCAGCCCCAGCATTTT.

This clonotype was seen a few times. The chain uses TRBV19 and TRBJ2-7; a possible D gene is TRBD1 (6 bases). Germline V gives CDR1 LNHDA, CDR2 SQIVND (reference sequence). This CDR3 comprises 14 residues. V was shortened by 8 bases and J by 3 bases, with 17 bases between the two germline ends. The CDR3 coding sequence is TGTGCCAGTGGAACTCCAGGACAGTTCTACGAGCAGTACTTC. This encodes CASGTPGQFYEQYF.

The CDR3 bases are TGTGCCAGCAGTTATAGCGGGAGTATTACGAACACCGGGGAGCTGTTTTTT. It encodes CASSYSGSITNTGELFF. V gene TRBV12-3 or TRBV12-4 combines with J gene TRBJ2-2; 9 nucleotides align to TRBD2. Losses at the gene ends were 4 bases for V and 0 bases for J; bases not matched to a gene: 6. The CDR3 runs 17 residues.

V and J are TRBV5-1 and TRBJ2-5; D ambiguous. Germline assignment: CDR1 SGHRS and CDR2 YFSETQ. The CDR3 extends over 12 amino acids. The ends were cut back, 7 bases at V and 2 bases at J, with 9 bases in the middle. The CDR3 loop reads CASAQAQETQYF. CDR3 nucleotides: TGCGCCAGCGCCCAGGCTCAAGAGACCCAGTACTTC.

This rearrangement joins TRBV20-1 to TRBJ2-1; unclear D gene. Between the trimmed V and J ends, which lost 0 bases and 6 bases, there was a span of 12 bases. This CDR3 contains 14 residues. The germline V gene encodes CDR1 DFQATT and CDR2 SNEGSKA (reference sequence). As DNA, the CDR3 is TGCAGTGCTAGAGACCTGAAGACGGTCAATGAGCAGTTCTTC. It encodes CSARDLKTVNEQFF.

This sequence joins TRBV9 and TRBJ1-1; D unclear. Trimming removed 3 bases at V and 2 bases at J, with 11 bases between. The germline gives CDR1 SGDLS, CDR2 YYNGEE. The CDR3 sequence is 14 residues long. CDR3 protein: CASSGGEANTEAFF. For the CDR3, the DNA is TGTGCCAGCAGCGGAGGAGAAGCCAACACTGAAGCTTTCTTT. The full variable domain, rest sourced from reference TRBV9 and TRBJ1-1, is DSGVTQTPKHLITATGQRVTLRCSPRSGDLSVYWYQQSLDQGLQFLIQYYNGEERAKGNILERFSAQQFPDLHSELNLSSLELGDSALYFCASSGGEANTEAFFGQGTRLTVV.

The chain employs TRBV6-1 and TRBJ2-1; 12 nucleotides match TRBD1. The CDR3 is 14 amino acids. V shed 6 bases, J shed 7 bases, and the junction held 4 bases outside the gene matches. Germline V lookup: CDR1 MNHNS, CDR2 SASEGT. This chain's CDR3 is CASRGTGGLNEQFF. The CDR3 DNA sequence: TGTGCCAGCAGGGGGACAGGGGGCTTAAATGAGCAGTTCTTC.

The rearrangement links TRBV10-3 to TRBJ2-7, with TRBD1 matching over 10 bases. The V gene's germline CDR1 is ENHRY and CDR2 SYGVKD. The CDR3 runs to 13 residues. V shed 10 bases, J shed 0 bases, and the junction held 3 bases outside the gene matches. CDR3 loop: CATRTGGSYEQYV. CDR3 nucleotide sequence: TGTGCCACTAGGACAGGGGGCTCCTACGAGCAGTACGTC.

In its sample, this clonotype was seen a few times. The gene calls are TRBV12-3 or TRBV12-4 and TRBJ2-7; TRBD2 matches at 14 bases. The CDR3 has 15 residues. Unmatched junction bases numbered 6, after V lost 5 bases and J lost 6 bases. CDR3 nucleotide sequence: TGTGCCAGCAGTGAGGGACTAGCGGGAGCCGGCGAGCAGTACTTC. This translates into CASSEGLAGAGEQYF.